This TCR beta chain was sequenced during a study of blood T cell repertoires in COVID-19. This CDR3 comprises 17 residues. Germline V gene data show CDR1 as ENHRY and CDR2 as SYGVKD. The V and J ends lost 3 bases and 5 bases, in that order; junction bases with no gene match: 10. Assay used: immunoSEQ multiplex PCR; TCRdb lists only in-frame clones, some missing. The profile covers under 90,000 clones, with 70% to 90% appearing a single time and roughly 3.1% taken by the ten largest. The TCR sequence derives from a woman aged 45-65 years with COVID-19, enrolled during active disease. The gene calls are TRBV10-3 and TRBJ2-5; 12 bases agree with TRBD1. Sample: peripheral blood. CDR3 region: CAISDVVGTGGRETQYF. Written as DNA, the CDR3 is TGTGCCATCAGTGATGTAGTCGGGACAGGGGGCCGGGAGACCCAGTACTTC.